One sample yielded the 6 T cell receptor beta chains listed below, sequenced in a study of cytomegalovirus exposure and HLA in healthy donors. PCR primers comprised 60 Vbeta and 13 Jbeta primers. Sequenced by immunoSEQ multiplex PCR; TCRdb stores in-frame clones only, minus some. Its clone listing holds about 130,000 clones. Source material: PBMCs. These receptors were obtained from a man aged 18 to 35 in good health and CMV-seronegative.

The V call is TRBV4-3, the J call TRBJ1-2; 7 nucleotides agree with TRBD1. CDR1 LGHNA and CDR2 YSLEER come from the germline V gene. CDR3 size: 14 residues. The ends lost 3 bases at V and 3 bases at J; junction bases unmatched: 4. CDR3 coding DNA: TGCGCCAGCAGCCAGAGACAGGGCCACTATGGCTACACCTTC. The encoded protein is CASSQRQGHYGYTF.

V gene TRBV7-2 combines with J gene TRBJ1-4; TRBD1 matches 9 bases. This CDR3 is 15 amino acids long. The germline V gene has CDR1 SGHTA and CDR2 FQGNSA. Trimming at V came to 5 bases and at J to 3 bases, leaving 4 bases not matched to a gene. The CDR3 region has the DNA TGTGCCAGCAGCCCCCGGACAGGGGCTAATGAAAAACTGTTTTTT. Amino acids: CASSPRTGANEKLFF.

This sequence joins TRBV5-4 and TRBJ1-2, with D uncertain. Trimming took 0 bases from V and 7 from J, leaving 7 bases between them. CDR1 SGHNT and CDR2 YYREEE come from the germline V gene (reference sequence). The CDR3 is made up of 12 amino acids. The CDR3 bases are TGTGCCAGCAGCTTGGATGTAGCTGGCTACACCTTC. Translating gives CASSLDVAGYTF. The variable domain in full, completed from reference TRBV5-4 and TRBJ1-2, reads ETGVTQSPTHLIKTRGQQVTLRCSSQSGHNTVSWYQQALGQGPQFIFQYYREEENGRGNFPPRFSGLQFPNYSSELNVNALELDDSALYLCASSLDVAGYTFGSGTRLTVV.

The J gene is TRBJ2-2, the V gene TRBV9; 9 nucleotides align to TRBD2. After removal of 3 bases from V and 3 bases from J, the junction contained 15 bases not matched to a gene. The CDR3 has 19 amino acids. Germline CDR1 SGDLS, CDR2 YYNGEE. The CDR3 is CASSAENTFQRGDTGELFF. CDR3 DNA: TGTGCCAGCAGCGCCGAGAACACCTTCCAGCGGGGGGACACCGGGGAGCTGTTTTTT. Drawing the rest from reference TRBV9 and TRBJ2-2, the complete variable domain is DSGVTQTPKHLITATGQRVTLRCSPRSGDLSVYWYQQSLDQGLQFLIQYYNGEERAKGNILERFSAQQFPDLHSELNLSSLELGDSALYFCASSAENTFQRGDTGELFFGEGSRLTVL.

The V call is TRBV7-3, the J call TRBJ1-2; TRBD1 matches at 8 bases. Germline-derived CDR1 and CDR2 are SGHTA and FQGTGA. The CDR3 has 16 residues. After removal of 1 base from V and 2 bases from J, the junction contained 6 bases not matched to a gene. CDR3 DNA sequence: TGTGCCAGCAGCTTAAGGGGTCCAGGGGGCAACTATGGCTACACCTTC. Translation: CASSLRGPGGNYGYTF.

The V and J genes are TRBV25-1 and TRBJ1-3; the D is unclear. V was clipped by 4 bases and J by 4 bases, with 8 bases between them. This CDR3 spans 13 amino acids. In germline, CDR1 is MGHDK, CDR2 SYGVNS. DNA of the CDR3: TGTGCCAGCAGTGGACTGCTCGGAAACACCATATATTTT. Translation: CASSGLLGNTIYF. Complete variable domain (other parts from reference TRBV25-1 and TRBJ1-3): EADIYQTPRYLVIGTGKKITLECSQTMGHDKMYWYQQDPGMELHLIHYSYGVNSTEKGDLSSESTVSRIRTEHFPLTLESARPSHTSQYLCASSGLLGNTIYFGEGSWLTVV.